A single sample is the source of the 23 T cell receptor beta chains below, sequenced in a study of T cells in Graves' hyperthyroidism and ophthalmopathy. Researchers took RNA transcripts and amplified the TCR beta CDR3 regions from them. Primed by the HTBI set, a first-round RT-PCR was run on the TCR CDR3. TCRdb re-analysed the multiplex PCR reads in MiXCR, keeping a single row per CDR3 protein. The sample includes hundreds of thousands of distinct CDR3 sequences, roughly an eighth of them seen just once. The sample comprised blood. These receptor sequences come from a woman in her forties with Graves' ophthalmopathy.

This clonotype has a handful of counts. The genes are TRBV9 and TRBJ2-5, with D unresolved. Per germline, CDR1 SGDLS and CDR2 YYNGEE. CDR3 length equals 14 residues. Trimming cost V 2 bases and J 2 bases, with 10 bases left between them. CDR3 protein: CASSVGRTQETQYF. The CDR3 DNA sequence: TGTGCCAGCAGCGTCGGCAGAACTCAAGAGACCCAGTACTTC.

Ten or more counts support this clonotype. The V call is TRBV20-1, the J call TRBJ1-4; 9 bases map to TRBD1. Per the germline V gene, CDR1 is DFQATT and CDR2 is SNEGSKA (reference sequence). The length of the CDR3 is 16 residues. The ends lost 3 bases at V and 0 bases at J; junction bases unmatched: 5. The CDR3 sequence: CSASETGGSTNEKLFF. The CDR3 DNA sequence: TGCAGTGCTAGTGAGACAGGGGGGTCAACTAATGAAAAACTGTTTTTT.

The V and J genes are TRBV14 and TRBJ2-5; 14 bases match TRBD2. J gave up 6 bases and V 3 bases, and 6 bases lay outside the gene matches. The CDR3 totals 16 residues. From germline, CDR1 is SGHDN and CDR2 FVKESK. The CDR3 bases are TGTGCCAGCAGCCATGGGGGACTAGCGGGAGTTAAGACCCAGTACTTC. It codes for CASSHGGLAGVKTQYF.

This clonotype has a count of ten or more. The chain uses TRBV11-2 and TRBJ2-5; D remains ambiguous. In germline, CDR1 is SGHAT, CDR2 FQNNGV. The CDR3 runs to 14 residues. V was shortened by 4 bases and J by 1 base, with 10 bases between the two germline ends. The CDR3 DNA reads TGTGCCAGCAGCTACCTCAACACCCAAGAGACCCAGTACTTC. This encodes CASSYLNTQETQYF.

This chain connects TRBV14 to TRBJ2-2; 9 bases fit TRBD2. CDR1 and CDR2 (germline): SGHDN, FVKESK. The CDR3 covers 16 residues. Germline trimming cut 6 bases from V and 3 bases from J; bases unmatched to any gene: 8. In DNA, the CDR3 is TGTGCCAGCAGTGTCAATAGCGGGAGATACACCGGGGAGCTGTTTTTT. As protein: CASSVNSGRYTGELFF.

In its sample, this clonotype was seen many times. A read error may account for a junction end that differs from germline. The V call is TRBV12-3 or TRBV12-4, the J call TRBJ2-2; 9 bases match TRBD1. This CDR3 region has 18 residues. CDR3 coding DNA: TGTGCCAGCAGTCTAGCCCCCGGACAGGGGCCGAACACCGGGGAGCTGTTTTTT. It yields the protein CASSLAPGQGPNTGELFF.

This clonotype was detected many times. This chain links TRBV3-1 with TRBJ2-5, with 7 bases identical to TRBD1. Germline V gene sequence: CDR1 LGHDT, CDR2 YNNKEL (reference sequence). Trimming took 4 bases from V and 3 from J; bases not matched to a gene: 5. The length of the CDR3 is 14 residues. Here the CDR3 DNA reads TGTGCCAGCAGCCTCCGGGACAGTGAAGAGACCCAGTACTTC. It encodes CASSLRDSEETQYF.

With regard to this clonotype: A single base separates this from a much larger clone, so it may be a read error. The V and J genes are TRBV19 and TRBJ2-5; no clear D gene. Germline V gives CDR1 LNHDA, CDR2 SQIVND (reference sequence). This CDR3 has 13 amino acids. CDR3 region: CASSLDHGETQYF. CDR3 nucleotides: TGTGCCAGTAGTTTAGACCACGGAGAGACCCAGTACTTC.

This clonotype was detected many times. This chain connects TRBV2 to TRBJ2-5; no definite D call. V lost 2 bases to trimming and J lost 4 bases, with 11 bases between them. Germline lookup yields CDR1 SNHLY and CDR2 FYNNEI. CDR3 length equals 14 residues. The CDR3 region is CASSESWRGETQYF. The CDR3 DNA is TGTGCCAGCAGTGAAAGTTGGCGAGGAGAGACCCAGTACTTC. Full variable domain (remainder filled in from reference TRBV2 and TRBJ2-5): EPEVTQTPSHQVTQMGQEVILRCVPISNHLYFYWYRQILGQKVEFLVSFYNNEISEKSEIFDDQFSVERPDGSNFTLKIRSTKLEDSAMYFCASSESWRGETQYFGPGTRLLVL.

Remarks on this clonotype: Being one base from a much bigger clone, this may be a read error. This chain uses TRBV27 with TRBJ2-1; possible D gene TRBD2, 5 bases. The CDR3 contains 17 residues. CDR1 and CDR2 (germline): MNHEY, SMNVEV (reference sequence). Here the CDR3 DNA reads TGTGCCAACAGTACCTCTAGTCAGCGGTACTCGTACAATGAGCAGTTCTTC. Translated: CANSTSSQRYSYNEQFF.

This clonotype came up a few times. The chain joins TRBV30 to TRBJ2-2; TRBD2 agrees at 7 bases. The CDR3 consists of 16 residues. Germline lookup yields CDR1 GTSNPN and CDR2 SVGIG (reference sequence). J lost 1 base, V lost 0 bases, and 5 bases had no gene match. Written as DNA, the CDR3 is TGTGCCTGGAGTGTCCAGCGGACTAGGAACACCGGGGAGCTGTTTTTT. Its protein product is CAWSVQRTRNTGELFF.

This clonotype has at least ten counts. The genes are TRBV6-1 and TRBJ2-2, with 11 bases fitting TRBD2. V shed 7 bases, J shed 11 bases, and the junction held 18 bases outside the gene matches. This CDR3 contains 17 residues. Germline V gene data show CDR1 as MNHNS and CDR2 as SASEGT. The CDR3 sequence is CASTYPDLAGGPTELFF. In DNA form, the CDR3 reads TGTGCCAGCACCTATCCAGATCTAGCGGGAGGTCCCACCGAGCTGTTTTTT.

This clonotype was found many times. The rearrangement uses TRBV29-1 and TRBJ2-5; possible D gene TRBD2, 5 bases. The V gene lost 1 base and the J gene lost 2 bases, with 8 bases spanning the gap. This CDR3 region has 13 residues. The germline V gene encodes CDR1 SQVTM and CDR2 ANQGSEA. CDR3: CSVEAGKQETQYF. The DNA of the CDR3 is TGCAGCGTTGAAGCGGGGAAACAAGAGACCCAGTACTTC.

The chain recombines TRBV16 with TRBJ2-7, with 9 positions matching TRBD1. With V trimmed by 0 bases and J by 2 bases, 2 bases remained unmatched. The CDR3 has 15 residues. Germline loops: CDR1 KGHSY, CDR2 FQNENV. In DNA form, the CDR3 reads TGTGCCAGCAGCCAATCAGGGACAGGGACCTACGAGCAGTACTTC. Residues: CASSQSGTGTYEQYF.

This clonotype has a handful of counts. This chain joins TRBV9 and TRBJ2-7; TRBD2 might be the D (5 bases). Per the germline V gene, CDR1 is SGDLS and CDR2 is YYNGEE. This CDR3 has 15 residues. Trimming cost V 0 bases and J 5 bases, with 15 bases left between them. The CDR3 region is CASSVDGGSIDEQYF. CDR3 DNA: TGTGCCAGCAGCGTAGACGGAGGTAGCATAGACGAGCAGTACTTC.

This clonotype has at least ten counts. The V and J genes are TRBV20-1 and TRBJ1-1; D call uncertain. The CDR3 length is 15 residues. From germline, CDR1 is DFQATT and CDR2 SNEGSKA (reference sequence). V lost 0 bases, J lost 3 bases, and 14 bases lay in between. This CDR3 is CSARDPRGGYTEAFF. CDR3 bases: TGCAGTGCTAGAGATCCTCGGGGTGGTTACACTGAAGCTTTCTTT.

This clonotype was recorded at least ten times. The chain recombines TRBV20-1 with TRBJ1-5; D unclear. The CDR3 length is 13 residues. V lost 1 base and J lost 7, with 11 bases in between. The germline gives CDR1 DFQATT, CDR2 SNEGSKA (reference sequence). The CDR3 sequence: CSARGSTGQPQHF. The CDR3 DNA sequence: TGCAGTGCTAGAGGGAGTACTGGCCAGCCCCAGCATTTT.

This clonotype has at least ten counts. The CDR3 here is CASSFEGSTEAFF. In DNA form, the CDR3 reads TGTGCCAGCAGCTTTGAGGGGAGCACTGAAGCTTTCTTT. The chain carries TRBV7-9 and TRBJ1-1; D is possibly TRBD1 (5 bases). CDR1 and CDR2 (germline): SEHNR, FQNEAQ (reference sequence). With 3 bases removed from V and 4 bases from J, the gap between germline ends came to 9 bases. There are 13 residues in the CDR3.

The table lists this clonotype with many counts. The chain employs TRBV11-2 and TRBJ2-7; maybe TRBD2 (6 bases). Trimming shortened V by 4 bases and J by 9 bases, and 22 bases separated the two germline ends. The germline V gene has CDR1 SGHAT and CDR2 FQNNGV. The length of the CDR3 is 15 residues. Here the CDR3 reads CASSSTTSFTGRQYF. CDR3 nucleotides: TGTGCCAGCAGCTCGACGACTAGTTTTACCGGCAGGCAGTACTTC.

This clonotype was detected a few times. This chain's CDR3 is CASSLTSGDFYEQYF. CDR3 nucleotide sequence: TGTGCCAGCAGCTTAACTAGCGGGGACTTCTACGAGCAGTACTTC. This chain joins TRBV11-3 and TRBJ2-7; 10 bases line up with TRBD2. V trimming: 2 bases; J trimming: 3 bases; junction bases outside the gene matches: 4. The CDR3 runs 15 residues. The V gene's germline CDR1 is SGHNT and CDR2 YENEEA. Full variable domain (rest looked up from reference TRBV11-3 and TRBJ2-7): EAGVVQSPRYKIIEKKQPVAFWCNPISGHNTLYWYLQNLGQGPELLIRYENEEAVDDSQLPKDRFSAERLKGVDSTLKIQPAELGDSAVYLCASSLTSGDFYEQYFGPGTRLTVT.

This clonotype was seen many times. The chain recombines TRBV12-3 or TRBV12-4 with TRBJ1-1, with 7 bases that match TRBD1. Losses at the gene ends were 4 bases for V and 3 bases for J; bases not matched to a gene: 8. CDR3 length: 15 amino acids. CDR3 nucleotide sequence: TGTGCCAGCAGTTCAGACAGGGTTACAGACACTGAAGCTTTCTTT. Translated: CASSSDRVTDTEAFF.

Of note for this clonotype: This may be a read error: a much more frequent sequence differs by one nucleotide. The chain employs TRBV13 and TRBJ1-6, with 10 bases aligning to TRBD1. The CDR3 spans 15 residues. The J segment lost 12 bases and the V segment lost 5 bases, leaving 10 bases of the junction unmatched. Germline loops: CDR1 PRHDT, CDR2 FYEKMQ (reference sequence). The CDR3 spells CASSIEGTGVLPLHF. CDR3 coding DNA: TGTGCCAGCAGCATAGAAGGGACAGGGGTCTTACCCCTCCACTTT.

The chain joins TRBV3-1 to TRBJ2-3; 8 nucleotides line up with TRBD2. Trimming at V came to 4 bases and at J to 0 bases, leaving 6 bases not matched to a gene. Germline V gene lookup returns CDR1 LGHDT and CDR2 YNNKEL (reference sequence). The CDR3 is 16 residues long. This CDR3 reads CASSPRRGGSTDTQYF. Written as DNA, the CDR3 is TGTGCCAGCAGCCCCCGACGGGGGGGCAGCACAGATACGCAGTATTTT.